One sample yielded the 7 T cell receptor beta chains listed below, sequenced in a study of blood T cell repertoires in COVID-19. Produced via immunoSEQ multiplex PCR; TCRdb's table is partial and in-frame only. The sample lists approximately 170,000 clones; under 85% were seen once. The sample comprised PBMCs or T cells enriched from blood (not recorded which). The receptors here all came from a man aged 45-65 years who had recovered from COVID-19.

The genes are TRBV6-2 or TRBV6-3 and TRBJ1-4; tentatively, D is TRBD1 (6 bases). Germline V gene sequence: CDR1 MNHEY, CDR2 SVGEGT. The germline V and J ends were trimmed by 0 bases and 11 bases, with 7 bases remaining between them. The CDR3 consists of 12 residues. The CDR3 bases are TGTGCCAGCAGTTACTCCGGACAGAAACTGTTTTTT. Protein sequence: CASSYSGQKLFF.

V is TRBV6-5 and J is TRBJ2-2; D not certain. The CDR3 consists of 11 residues. V lost 8 bases to trimming and J lost 4 bases, with 5 bases between them. Germline-derived CDR1 and CDR2 are MNHEY and SVGAGI. The CDR3 sequence is CASGVTGELFF. CDR3 nucleotide sequence: TGTGCCAGCGGAGTCACCGGGGAGCTGTTTTTT.

This clone was observed a single time. The rearrangement joins TRBV9 to TRBJ1-1; a possible D gene is TRBD1 (6 bases). The CDR3 sequence is 14 residues long. Trimming stripped 4 bases from V and 2 bases from J, with 12 bases between. The germline V gene has CDR1 SGDLS and CDR2 YYNGEE. CDR3 in DNA: TGTGCCAGCAGCCGATGGACAGCCAACACTGAAGCTTTCTTT. Its translation: CASSRWTANTEAFF. The full variable domain, its missing parts supplied by reference TRBV9 and TRBJ1-1, is DSGVTQTPKHLITATGQRVTLRCSPRSGDLSVYWYQQSLDQGLQFLIQYYNGEERAKGNILERFSAQQFPDLHSELNLSSLELGDSALYFCASSRWTANTEAFFGQGTRLTVV.

The rearrangement links TRBV27 to TRBJ1-5, with D possibly being TRBD1 (5 bases). CDR3 length equals 12 residues. V was clipped by 3 bases and J by 16 bases, with 16 bases between them. The V gene's germline CDR1 is MNHEY and CDR2 SMNVEV (reference sequence). CDR3 amino acids: CASSFPGSSLHF. In DNA, the CDR3 is TGTGCCAGCAGTTTTCCAGGGTCGAGTTTACATTTT.

The J gene is TRBJ2-5, the V gene TRBV9; 13 bases map to TRBD2. The trim removed 0 bases at V and 2 bases at J, leaving 7 bases unmatched. Germline V gene lookup returns CDR1 SGDLS and CDR2 YYNGEE. The CDR3 is 18 residues long. The CDR3 DNA sequence: TGTGCCAGCAGCGTAGTGTCGGGGGGACTAGCGGGGCAAGAGACCCAGTACTTC. It specifies CASSVVSGGLAGQETQYF. Complete variable domain (other parts from reference TRBV9 and TRBJ2-5): DSGVTQTPKHLITATGQRVTLRCSPRSGDLSVYWYQQSLDQGLQFLIQYYNGEERAKGNILERFSAQQFPDLHSELNLSSLELGDSALYFCASSVVSGGLAGQETQYFGPGTRLLVL.

The chain links TRBV20-1 to TRBJ1-1; a possible D gene is TRBD1 (6 bases). CDR3 size: 14 residues. The germline V gene has CDR1 DFQATT and CDR2 SNEGSKA (reference sequence). The V end lost 3 bases, the J end lost 5 bases, and 16 bases lay between the germline ends. CDR3 nucleotide sequence: TGCAGTGCTAGTAAAGGGGGTCCACGGACTGAAGCTTTCTTT. It codes for CSASKGGPRTEAFF.

The sample holds a few counts of this clone. The rearrangement joins TRBV4-2 to TRBJ2-1; D is perhaps TRBD2 (6 bases). Germline V lookup: CDR1 LGHNA, CDR2 YNFKEQ. This CDR3 region has 15 residues. V was trimmed by 3 bases and J by 9 bases, leaving 18 bases between them. The CDR3: CASSQDYGGGLEQFF. DNA for the CDR3: TGTGCCAGCAGCCAGGACTACGGAGGCGGGCTTGAGCAGTTCTTC.